The rows below give T cell receptor beta chains drawn from one sample of a study of vaccination and CD4 T cells after COVID-19. The antigens of these receptors remain unknown. TCRdb itself ran the PCR reads through MiXCR, one entry per CDR3 protein. The sample holds roughly 15,000 distinct CDR3 sequences, approximately 50% seen once. Sequenced material: CD4+ T cells from blood, cultured in vitro, taken before SARS-CoV-2 vaccination. These receptors were collected from a human donor who received a COVID-19 vaccine. Both conserved end residues are part of each CDR3. The order of the fields is J gene, D gene, V gene, clone size, CDR3 length, CDR3 protein, CDR3 DNA. The D gene is left open where the match is weak. Expanded clones get a size class; other rows say once, few or many, or leave the size out.

J: TRBJ2-5
D: TRBD2
V: TRBV5-4
size: NA
length: 16
CDR3: CASSLGSGGALETQYF
DNA: TGTGCCAGCAGCTTGGGCAGCGGGGGGGCGTTGGAGACCCAGTACTTC

J: TRBJ1-2
D: TRBD1
V: TRBV19
size: few
length: 16
CDR3: CASSGQGARANYGYTF
DNA: TGTGCCAGTAGTGGACAGGGGGCTCGTGCTAACTATGGCTACACCTTC

J: TRBJ2-5
D: NA
V: TRBV11-2
size: NA
length: 14
CDR3: CASSWGLRRETQYF
DNA: TGTGCCAGCAGCTGGGGACTTCGGAGGGAGACCCAGTACTTC

J: TRBJ1-1
D: NA
V: TRBV30
size: NA
length: 13
CDR3: CASGRTVNTEAFF
DNA: TGTGCCTCCGGGCGGACGGTGAACACTGAAGCTTTCTTT

J: TRBJ2-1
D: NA
V: TRBV25-1
size: few
length: 14
CDR3: CASSEYSVDNEQFF
DNA: TGTGCCAGCAGTGAATATTCGGTGGACAATGAGCAGTTCTTC

J: TRBJ2-3
D: NA
V: TRBV20-1
size: few
length: 15
CDR3: CSASRQGGGTDTQYF
DNA: TGCAGTGCTAGTCGACAGGGAGGCGGCACAGATACGCAGTATTTT

J: TRBJ2-3
D: TRBD2
V: TRBV20-1
size: few
length: 17
CDR3: CSARGLAGILSTDTQYF
DNA: TGCAGTGCTAGAGGCCTAGCGGGGATTTTGAGCACAGATACGCAGTATTTT

J: TRBJ1-2
D: TRBD1
V: TRBV6-1
size: NA
length: 13
CDR3: CASSLQGARGYTF
DNA: TGTGCCAGCAGCCTACAGGGGGCGAGAGGCTACACCTTC

J: TRBJ1-1
D: NA
V: TRBV12-3/TRBV12-4
size: NA
length: 14
CDR3: CASSLMRTGTEAFF
DNA: TGTGCCAGCAGTTTAATGCGTACGGGAACTGAAGCTTTCTTT

J: TRBJ2-2
D: TRBD2
V: TRBV10-1
size: NA
length: 13
CDR3: CASRASGTGELFF
DNA: TGCGCCAGCAGAGCTAGCGGCACCGGGGAGCTGTTTTTT

J: TRBJ1-1
D: NA
V: TRBV30
size: NA
length: 12
CDR3: CAWSPIQIEAFF
DNA: TGTGCCTGGAGTCCGATACAGATTGAAGCTTTCTTT

J: TRBJ1-4
D: TRBD1
V: TRBV10-1
size: NA
length: 13
CDR3: CARRDSINEKLFF
DNA: TGCGCCAGGAGGGACAGCATTAATGAAAAACTGTTTTTT

J: TRBJ2-2
D: NA
V: TRBV7-8
size: few
length: 14
CDR3: CASRGGVGTGELFF
DNA: TGTGCCAGCAGAGGAGGAGTTGGCACCGGGGAGCTGTTTTTT

J: TRBJ1-1
D: NA
V: TRBV5-1
size: once
length: 15
CDR3: CASSNASTGNTEAFF
DNA: TGCGCCAGCAGCAATGCGTCGACAGGGAACACTGAAGCTTTCTTT

J: TRBJ2-1
D: NA
V: TRBV24-1
size: NA
length: 15
CDR3: CATSDLGGQDDEQFF
DNA: TGTGCCACCAGTGATTTGGGGGGGCAAGACGATGAGCAGTTCTTC

J: TRBJ2-3
D: NA
V: TRBV11-2
size: NA
length: 16
CDR3: CASSLEPGPRTDTQYF
DNA: TGTGCCAGCAGCTTAGAGCCCGGACCTCGCACAGATACGCAGTATTTT

J: TRBJ1-1
D: NA
V: TRBV2
size: NA
length: 13
CDR3: CAGHRDMNTEAFF
DNA: TGTGCCGGACACAGGGATATGAACACTGAAGCTTTCTTT

J: TRBJ1-3
D: NA
V: TRBV6-1
size: NA
length: 15
CDR3: CASSPGQYSGNTIYF
DNA: TGTGCCAGCAGCCCCGGACAGTACTCTGGAAACACCATATATTTT

J: TRBJ2-7
D: NA
V: TRBV19
size: NA
length: 12
CDR3: CASSTSSYEQYF
DNA: TGTGCCAGTAGTACGAGCTCCTACGAGCAGTACTTC

J: TRBJ1-4
D: NA
V: TRBV20-1
size: few
length: 15
CDR3: CSARDFGGTNEKLFF
DNA: TGCAGTGCTAGAGATTTCGGGGGGACTAATGAAAAACTGTTTTTT

J: TRBJ2-5
D: TRBD2
V: TRBV24-1
size: NA
length: 16
CDR3: CATSDLSGGGQGTQYF
DNA: TGTGCCACCAGTGATTTGAGCGGGGGGGGGCAAGGGACCCAGTACTTC

J: TRBJ1-5
D: NA
V: TRBV6-1
size: NA
length: 15
CDR3: CASSAQRNSNQPQHF
DNA: TGTGCCAGCAGTGCCCAGAGAAATAGCAATCAGCCCCAGCATTTT

J: TRBJ2-3
D: NA
V: TRBV30
size: once
length: 13
CDR3: CAWSGLATDTQYF
DNA: TGTGCCTGGAGTGGGCTAGCCACAGATACGCAGTATTTT

J: TRBJ1-6
D: NA
V: TRBV6-1
size: NA
length: 15
CDR3: CASSLSIGEDSPLHF
DNA: TGTGCCAGCAGTCTTTCGATAGGGGAGGACTCACCCCTCCACTTT

J: TRBJ2-5
D: NA
V: TRBV6-5
size: NA
length: 13
CDR3: CASSYVERETQYF
DNA: TGTGCCAGCAGTTACGTAGAAAGAGAGACCCAGTACTTC

J: TRBJ2-4
D: TRBD1
V: TRBV12-3/TRBV12-4
size: NA
length: 12
CDR3: CASSHRGRIQYF
DNA: TGTGCCAGCAGTCACAGGGGCCGGATTCAGTACTTC

J: TRBJ2-7
D: TRBD1
V: TRBV6-1
size: NA
length: 18
CDR3: CASSLAVGTGGSSYEQYF
DNA: TGTGCCAGCAGTCTTGCCGTTGGGACAGGGGGGAGCTCCTACGAGCAGTACTTC

J: TRBJ1-1
D: NA
V: TRBV21-1
size: few
length: 13
CDR3: CASSKASTGEAFF
DNA: TGTGCCAGCAGCAAAGCTTCGACAGGGGAGGCTTTCTTT

J: TRBJ1-2
D: TRBD1
V: TRBV6-1
size: few
length: 14
CDR3: CASSVGQANYGYTF
DNA: TGTGCCAGCAGCGTAGGACAGGCGAACTATGGCTACACCTTC

J: TRBJ1-5
D: NA
V: TRBV6-1
size: few
length: 14
CDR3: CASSDRVSLWPQHF
DNA: TGTGCCAGCAGTGATCGGGTATCCCTATGGCCCCAGCATTTT

J: TRBJ1-1
D: TRBD1
V: TRBV30
size: few
length: 15
CDR3: CAWSIGTGADTEAFF
DNA: TGTGCCTGGAGTATTGGGACAGGGGCCGACACTGAAGCTTTCTTT

J: TRBJ2-1
D: NA
V: TRBV30
size: NA
length: 14
CDR3: CAWSLGGSYNEQFF
DNA: TGTGCCTGGAGTCTGGGGGGCTCCTACAATGAGCAGTTCTTC

J: TRBJ1-5
D: NA
V: TRBV12-3/TRBV12-4
size: few
length: 16
CDR3: CASSFIASHSNQPQHF
DNA: TGTGCCAGCAGTTTTATCGCGTCGCATAGCAATCAGCCCCAGCATTTT

J: TRBJ2-5
D: NA
V: TRBV6-1
size: NA
length: 16
CDR3: CASSPTGKGYQETQYF
DNA: TGTGCCAGCAGCCCAACAGGGAAGGGCTACCAAGAGACCCAGTACTTC

J: TRBJ2-1
D: TRBD2
V: TRBV4-2
size: NA
length: 16
CDR3: CASSRPLAGGNNEQFF
DNA: TGTGCCAGCAGCCGACCCCTAGCGGGGGGGAACAATGAGCAGTTCTTC

J: TRBJ2-2
D: TRBD1
V: TRBV23-1
size: NA
length: 17
CDR3: CASSHRKTGTNTGELFF
DNA: TGCGCCAGCAGTCATCGTAAGACAGGGACGAACACCGGGGAGCTGTTTTTT

J: TRBJ2-1
D: TRBD2
V: TRBV7-9
size: NA
length: 15
CDR3: CASSLGLAGGDEQFF
DNA: TGTGCCAGCAGCCTGGGCCTAGCGGGGGGCGATGAGCAGTTCTTC

J: TRBJ2-5
D: NA
V: TRBV5-4
size: NA
length: 13
CDR3: CASSPGTEETQYF
DNA: TGTGCCAGCAGCCCCGGGACGGAAGAGACCCAGTACTTC

J: TRBJ1-1
D: NA
V: TRBV15
size: few
length: 12
CDR3: CATSRGGTEAFF
DNA: TGTGCCACCAGCCGGGGTGGGACTGAAGCTTTCTTT

J: TRBJ1-1
D: NA
V: TRBV12-3/TRBV12-4
size: NA
length: 17
CDR3: CASRSVRGLIMNTEAFF
DNA: TGTGCCAGCAGATCAGTCCGAGGACTGATCATGAACACTGAAGCTTTCTTT

J: TRBJ1-5
D: NA
V: TRBV7-9
size: few
length: 12
CDR3: CASSSSDQPQHF
DNA: TGTGCCAGCAGCTCCTCGGATCAGCCCCAGCATTTT

J: TRBJ2-7
D: TRBD2
V: TRBV27
size: NA
length: 15
CDR3: CASKRSGGDSYEQYF
DNA: TGTGCCAGCAAACGTAGCGGGGGGGACTCCTACGAGCAGTACTTC

J: TRBJ2-3
D: NA
V: TRBV4-2
size: once
length: 13
CDR3: CASSQDPTDTQYF
DNA: TGTGCCAGCAGCCAAGATCCCACAGATACGCAGTATTTT

J: TRBJ1-2
D: NA
V: TRBV12-3/TRBV12-4
size: few
length: 16
CDR3: CASTQRRTLYGRGYTF
DNA: TGTGCCAGCACCCAAAGAAGGACCCTCTACGGGCGTGGCTACACCTTC

J: TRBJ2-5
D: TRBD1
V: TRBV6-1
size: NA
length: 14
CDR3: CATQGASHQETQYF
DNA: TGTGCTACCCAGGGGGCGTCCCACCAAGAGACCCAGTACTTC